Sequencing of this T cell receptor beta chain was carried out in a study of circulating and synovial CD4+ cells in juvenile arthritis. Looked up from germline, CDR1 is WSHSY and CDR2 is SAAADI. CDR3 length: 19 residues. V was cut by 7 bases and J by 4 bases, with 28 bases left in between. Samples derive from patients with active juvenile idiopathic arthritis. Clones were read by immunoSEQ multiplex PCR, and TCRdb kept only the in-frame ones, dropping some. The table records 35,000 or so clones, roughly 96% of them present only once. Points from the study as a whole: The pathogenic-like versus bulk T cell difference escaped Vbeta family analysis. CPL and bulk CD4 samples differed at least tenfold in T cell genomes. Circulating pathogenic-like lymphocytes shared a substantially higher fraction of CDR3 sequences with synovium than bulk blood.

Note on this clone: The antigen remains undetermined.

The receptor was isolated from a human donor with juvenile idiopathic arthritis. Sample: CD4+ T cells from blood. V is TRBV10-2 and J is TRBJ1-4, with TRBD1 as a possible D gene (6 bases). CDR3 coding DNA: TGCGCCAGCACAAGCCGGGTACAGGGAGGGGCGTCGATTAATGAAAAACTGTTTTTT. This gives the protein CASTSRVQGGASINEKLFF.